Listed here are 11 T cell receptor beta chains from one sample, sequenced in a study of PD-1 and CTLA-4 blockade in melanoma. Some clones are missing from TCRdb's copy, which holds only in-frame ones; the method was immunoSEQ multiplex PCR. Found here are 7,000 to 8,000 clones, 80% of them singletons; the top ten hold 39%. The material sequenced was CD8+ T cells from peripheral blood, taken before anti-PD-1 treatment. The receptors were sampled from a human donor with melanoma.

This chain connects TRBV6-5 to TRBJ1-1; D remains ambiguous. Looked up from germline, CDR1 is MNHEY and CDR2 is SVGAGI. This CDR3 spans 10 amino acids. V was shortened by 10 bases and J by 4 bases, with 7 bases between the two germline ends. CDR3 nucleotides: TGTGCCACCTTGGGCACTGAAGCTTTCTTT. Protein: CATLGTEAFF.

The chain joins TRBV27 to TRBJ2-5, with 7 bases fitting TRBD1. Germline V gene lookup returns CDR1 MNHEY and CDR2 SMNVEV (reference sequence). The CDR3 is 15 residues long. The V and J ends lost 4 bases and 5 bases, in that order; junction bases with no gene match: 10. CDR3 amino acids: CASSSINDREETQYF. The CDR3 DNA is TGTGCCAGCAGTTCCATCAACGACAGGGAGGAGACCCAGTACTTC.

The CDR3 DNA reads as TGTGCCAGCAGCCCTCCGGGACAGGGATTCTTCGTGCAGTACTTC. It is translated as CASSPPGQGFFVQYF. The chain recombines TRBV5-6 with TRBJ2-7; TRBD1 matches at 9 bases. CDR1 is SGHDT, CDR2 YYEEEE, per germline. V dropped 4 bases and J dropped 9; count of bases not matched to a gene: 14. The CDR3 is made up of 15 amino acids.

The genes are TRBV23-1 and TRBJ1-1; the D is unclear. TRBV23-1 is noted as an ORF with a role that remains uncertain. The CDR3 is 13 residues long. V lost 3 bases, J lost 2 bases, and 7 bases lay in between. Written as DNA, the CDR3 is TGCGCCAGCAGTCACGATTTTAACACTGAAGCTTTCTTT. Its translation: CASSHDFNTEAFF.

This chain links TRBV29-1 with TRBJ1-1, with TRBD1 as a possible D gene (5 bases). The CDR3 has 14 residues. Germline-derived CDR1 and CDR2 are SQVTM and ANQGSEA. Trimming pared 2 bases from V and 2 bases from J, leaving 12 bases between. CDR3 DNA sequence: TGCAGCGTTGAAAGCGGGCAGGGAAACACTGAAGCTTTCTTT. Its protein product is CSVESGQGNTEAFF.

In this sample, this clone turned up a few times. The chain employs TRBV10-1 and TRBJ2-2, with TRBD1 as a possible D gene (5 bases). Germline CDR1 is WNHNN and CDR2 is SYGVQD (reference sequence). The CDR3 length is 13 residues. The V and J ends lost 3 bases and 3 bases respectively, with 5 bases between them. CDR3 bases: TGCGCCAGCAGTGACAGGGACACCGGGGAGCTGTTTTTT. Protein: CASSDRDTGELFF.

The V call is TRBV9, the J call TRBJ1-2; D gene uncertain. This CDR3 comprises 13 residues. The germline V and J ends were trimmed by 3 bases and 6 bases, with 12 bases remaining between them. Germline loops: CDR1 SGDLS, CDR2 YYNGEE. The CDR3 here is CASSGNRWDGYTF. Written as DNA, the CDR3 is TGTGCCAGCAGCGGAAATAGATGGGATGGCTACACCTTC.

By sample share, this clone is large (0.1 to 1%). This sequence joins TRBV5-6 and TRBJ2-5; perhaps TRBD1 as D (5 bases). CDR3 size: 14 residues. Between the trimmed V and J ends, which lost 5 bases and 5 bases, there was a span of 16 bases. The germline gives CDR1 SGHDT, CDR2 YYEEEE. The CDR3 nucleotides read TGTGCCAGCAGTCAAGACAGTCAGGATGAGACCCAGTACTTC. Its protein product is CASSQDSQDETQYF.

This chain joins TRBV5-5 and TRBJ1-5; 7 nucleotides match TRBD1. V shed 3 bases and J 7 bases; nucleotides not matched to a gene: 7. CDR1 and CDR2 from the germline V gene are SGHKS and YYEKEE (reference sequence). The CDR3 spans 14 residues. CDR3 protein: CASSSSGGGQPQHF. The CDR3 nucleotides are TGTGCCAGCAGCTCATCAGGGGGAGGCCAGCCCCAGCATTTT.

The rearrangement joins TRBV9 to TRBJ1-5; D unclear. The CDR3 is made up of 13 amino acids. The germline V gene encodes CDR1 SGDLS and CDR2 YYNGEE. V lost 1 base to trimming and J lost 5 bases, with 7 bases between them. The CDR3 loop is CASSVSNDQPQHF. The CDR3 DNA is TGTGCCAGCAGCGTAAGCAATGATCAGCCCCAGCATTTT.

The chain couples TRBV13 to TRBJ2-1, with TRBD1 matching 10 bases. The CDR3 has 15 amino acids. V was clipped by 2 bases and J by 8 bases; unmatched bases: 6. Germline V CDR1 and CDR2: PRHDT, FYEKMQ (reference sequence). The CDR3 DNA reads as TGTGCCAGCAGCTTAATGGGACAGGGGAAAGATGAGCAGTTCTTC. It yields the protein CASSLMGQGKDEQFF. Based on the CDR3 plus reference TRBV13 and TRBJ2-1, the full variable domain is AAGVIQSPRHLIKEKRETATLKCYPIPRHDTVYWYQQGPGQDPQFLISFYEKMQSDKGSIPDRFSAQQFSDYHSELNMSSLELGDSALYFCASSLMGQGKDEQFFGPGTRLTVL.